One T cell receptor beta chain is described in this entry. The antigen is undetermined. Between the trimmed V and J ends, which lost 3 bases and 3 bases, there was a span of 9 bases. CDR1 and CDR2 from the germline V gene are WSHSY and SAAADI. This CDR3 contains 15 residues. TCR beta VDJ combinations and CDR3 sequences were profiled from genomic DNA. TCRdb processed the reads anew with MiXCR; each CDR3 protein has one entry. In the table there are around 170,000 distinct CDR3 sequences, 55% to 70% of which are singletons. This sample was taken from a study of CD8+CD57+ T cells in acquired aplastic anemia. Overall study findings and caveats: Significant differences in CD8+ Simpson's diversity were not observed between patients and controls. Patients and controls had in common twenty-nine CD8+ CDR3 sequences.

The sequenced sample was sorted CD4+, CD8+, or CD8+CD57+ T cells (not recorded which) from PBMCs. This rearrangement joins TRBV10-2 to TRBJ1-6; D remains unclear. This receptor was identified in a human donor in good health. CDR3 nucleotide sequence: TGCGCCAGCAGTGAAAGGGCCAGCTATAATTCACCCCTCCACTTT. Its translation: CASSERASYNSPLHF.